The T cell receptor (beta chain) under discussion was sequenced for a study of blood T cell repertoires in COVID-19. The J segment lost 5 bases and the V segment lost 5 bases, leaving 7 bases of the junction unmatched. The CDR3 contains 14 residues. Germline V gene sequence: CDR1 MNHEY, CDR2 SMNVEV (reference sequence). Measured with immunoSEQ multiplex PCR; TCRdb has only the in-frame clones, and not every one. The sample holds 150,000 to 200,000 clones, 86% seen once. This TCR came from a man in his sixties with acute or convalescent COVID-19. Sequenced material: peripheral blood. The V and J genes are TRBV27 and TRBJ2-5, with 8 positions matching TRBD1. The CDR3 loop reads CASSTRQGTETQYF. The CDR3, as DNA: TGTGCCAGCAGTACCCGACAGGGGACGGAGACCCAGTACTTC.